One and the same sample provided the 7 T cell receptor beta chains below, sequenced in a study of long-term antiretroviral therapy in people with HIV. Sequencing relied on immunoSEQ assay v3.0, run at survey level. Sequenced by immunoSEQ multiplex PCR; TCRdb stores in-frame clones only, minus some. The sample consists of tens of thousands of clones, approximately 80% of them appearing once. Here the sequenced sample was unsorted PBMCs, taken 1.1 years before starting antiretroviral therapy. Every receptor here comes from a woman aged 25 to 39 with HIV.

This clone was recorded only once. This sequence joins TRBV5-1 and TRBJ1-1; 7 nucleotides line up with TRBD1. The length of the CDR3 is 16 residues. Germline V CDR1 and CDR2: SGHRS, YFSETQ. V shed 0 bases, J shed 1 base, and the junction held 6 bases outside the gene matches. The CDR3 is CASSLVDRRRNTEAFF. The CDR3, as DNA: TGCGCCAGCAGCTTGGTGGACAGGCGCCGGAACACTGAAGCTTTCTTT.

The genes are TRBV4-1 and TRBJ2-5, with D possibly matching TRBD1 (5 bases). Per the germline V gene, CDR1 is MGHRA and CDR2 is YSYEKL. This CDR3 is built from 15 residues. V was clipped by 1 base and J by 1 base, with 10 bases between them. The chain's CDR3 is CASSQGGQPQETQYF. Written as DNA, the CDR3 is TGCGCCAGCAGCCAAGGGGGCCAACCCCAAGAGACCCAGTACTTC.

The J gene is TRBJ1-3, the V gene TRBV30, with 9 nucleotides matching TRBD1. CDR3 size: 14 residues. Germline V lookup: CDR1 GTSNPN, CDR2 SVGIG (reference sequence). J was trimmed by 3 bases and V by 1 base; bases with no gene match: 1. CDR3 amino acids: CAWSGTGVGNTIYF. In nucleotides, the CDR3 is TGTGCCTGGAGTGGGACAGGGGTTGGAAACACCATATATTTT.

The CDR3 protein is CASGRASRGYTF. DNA for the CDR3: TGTGCCAGCGGAAGAGCCTCTCGTGGCTACACCTTC. The chain has TRBV27 and TRBJ1-2; D is uncertain. V was pared by 8 bases and J by 7 bases, with 14 bases between. Germline V gives CDR1 MNHEY, CDR2 SMNVEV (reference sequence). The CDR3 is 12 residues long.

J is TRBJ1-5 and V is TRBV14; no clear D gene. Germline V lookup: CDR1 SGHDN, CDR2 FVKESK. V shed 1 base and J shed 5 bases, with 3 bases lying between them. The CDR3 consists of 12 residues. The CDR3 sequence: CASSQGHQPQHF. CDR3 nucleotides: TGTGCCAGCAGCCAAGGCCATCAGCCCCAGCATTTT.

A single count supports this clone. This chain uses TRBV4-1 with TRBJ2-7; a possible D gene is TRBD1 (5 bases). V was pared by 0 bases and J by 3 bases, with 15 bases between. The CDR3 is made up of 16 amino acids. CDR1 is MGHRA and CDR2 is YSYEKL in the germline V gene. The chain's CDR3 is CASSQDPIYRYYEQYV. The CDR3 region has the DNA TGCGCCAGCAGCCAAGATCCGATTTACAGGTACTACGAGCAGTACGTC.

The rearrangement joins TRBV19 to TRBJ2-3, with TRBD1 identical over 10 bases. The CDR3 is 14 residues long. CDR1 and CDR2 (germline): LNHDA, SQIVND (reference sequence). V lost 7 bases to trimming and J lost 1 base; unmatched junction nucleotides: 2. The CDR3 loop reads CASNDRGRTDTQYF. The CDR3 bases are TGTGCCAGTAATGACAGGGGGCGCACAGATACGCAGTATTTT.